These 15 T cell receptor beta chains originate from one sample sequenced in a study of blood T cell repertoires in COVID-19. The repertoire was sequenced with immunoSEQ multiplex PCR; TCRdb's copy has only in-frame clones and lacks some. Of approximately 300,000 clones in the sample, 87% were seen once. Material: PBMCs or T cells enriched from blood (not recorded which). The receptor set was obtained from a woman aged 30 to 39 who had recovered from COVID-19.

The chain has TRBV6-5 and TRBJ2-7; 7 nucleotides agree with TRBD1. The germline V gene encodes CDR1 MNHEY and CDR2 SVGAGI. The J segment lost 0 bases and the V segment lost 4 bases, leaving 3 bases of the junction unmatched. The CDR3 covers 14 residues. The CDR3 bases are TGTGCCAGCAGTTTAGACAGGGACTCCTACGAGCAGTACTTC. Its translation: CASSLDRDSYEQYF.

The count of this clone is one. V is TRBV7-9 and J is TRBJ2-7; maybe TRBD1 (6 bases). This CDR3 comprises 14 residues. Trimming removed 2 bases from V and 3 bases from J, with 11 bases in between. CDR1 and CDR2 (germline): SEHNR, FQNEAQ (reference sequence). DNA for the CDR3: TGTGCCAGCAGCTTAACCGGGACATTCTACGAGCAGTACTTC. Protein: CASSLTGTFYEQYF. Drawing the rest from reference TRBV7-9 and TRBJ2-7, the complete variable domain is DTGVSQNPRHKITKRGQNVTFRCDPISEHNRLYWYRQTLGQGPEFLTYFQNEAQLEKSRLLSDRFSAERPKGSFSTLEIQRTEQGDSAMYLCASSLTGTFYEQYFGPGTRLTVT.

The V call is TRBV5-1, the J call TRBJ1-2; 8 nucleotides match TRBD1. Germline V gene lookup returns CDR1 SGHRS and CDR2 YFSETQ. The V and J ends lost 3 bases and 4 bases, in that order; junction bases with no gene match: 8. The CDR3 loop spans 15 amino acids. This chain's CDR3 is CASSYSGQDPYGYTF. The CDR3 bases are TGCGCCAGCAGCTACTCGGGACAGGACCCCTATGGCTACACCTTC.

This chain uses TRBV2 with TRBJ2-6; TRBD1 matches 10 bases. This CDR3 contains 17 residues. Germline V gives CDR1 SNHLY, CDR2 FYNNEI. V lost 11 bases and J lost 2; bases outside the gene matches: 12. CDR3 amino acids: CAANRQGAVAGANVLTF. For the CDR3, the DNA is TGTGCCGCTAATAGACAGGGGGCCGTGGCTGGGGCCAACGTCCTGACTTTC.

The chain couples TRBV11-2 to TRBJ1-5; TRBD1 might be the D (6 bases). The CDR3 runs 15 residues. The germline V and J ends were trimmed by 3 bases and 1 base, with 10 bases remaining between them. Looked up from germline, CDR1 is SGHAT and CDR2 is FQNNGV. The CDR3 DNA is TGTGCCAGCAGCTTGAGGCAGGGGAGCAATCAGCCCCAGCATTTT. Translated, it gives CASSLRQGSNQPQHF. Full variable domain (outside the CDR3, taken from reference TRBV11-2 and TRBJ1-5): EAGVAQSPRYKIIEKRQSVAFWCNPISGHATLYWYQQILGQGPKLLIQFQNNGVVDDSQLPKDRFSAERLKGVDSTLKIQPAKLEDSAVYLCASSLRQGSNQPQHFGDGTRLSIL.

This chain links TRBV7-2 with TRBJ2-7; 12 nucleotides match TRBD2. CDR1 and CDR2 (germline): SGHTA, FQGNSA. Trimming at V came to 0 bases and at J to 6 bases, leaving 6 bases not matched to a gene. CDR3 length: 16 residues. DNA for the CDR3: TGTGCCAGCAGCTTAGCACTAGCGGGGGGTTTTGGCGAGCAGTACTTC. Protein sequence: CASSLALAGGFGEQYF.

This clone was found a few times. The V and J genes are TRBV7-9 and TRBJ1-5, with D maybe TRBD1 (5 bases). Deletions cut 4 bases from V and 1 base from J, with 17 bases between. Germline values: CDR1 SEHNR, CDR2 FQNEAQ (reference sequence). The CDR3 sequence is 17 residues long. In nucleotides, the CDR3 is TGTGCCAGCAGCTATGGGTCGGGGGTAATGAGCAATCAGCCCCAGCATTTT. Its translation is CASSYGSGVMSNQPQHF.

V is TRBV6-6 and J is TRBJ1-1, with TRBD1 as a possible D gene (6 bases). CDR1 is MNHNY and CDR2 is SVGAGI in the germline V gene (reference sequence). Trimming stripped 6 bases from V and 0 bases from J, with 11 bases between. The CDR3 is 14 residues long. CDR3 nucleotide sequence: TGTGCCAGCAGCCCAGGGGTCTTGAACACTGAAGCTTTCTTT. Its protein product is CASSPGVLNTEAFF.

The chain joins TRBV2 to TRBJ1-2; D is ambiguous. The germline V gene encodes CDR1 SNHLY and CDR2 FYNNEI. Trimming cost V 9 bases and J 3 bases, with 8 bases left between them. The CDR3 spans 11 residues. The CDR3 loop reads CASSEYYGYTF. In DNA form, the CDR3 reads TGTGCCAGTTCTGAGTACTATGGCTACACCTTC.

The gene calls are TRBV6-5 and TRBJ2-1; tentative D call: TRBD1 (6 bases). This CDR3 region has 15 residues. V was pared by 6 bases and J by 7 bases, with 19 bases between. The germline V gene has CDR1 MNHEY and CDR2 SVGAGI. CDR3 in amino acids: CASSWDTIFRNEQFF. The DNA of the CDR3 is TGTGCCAGCAGCTGGGACACAATCTTCAGGAATGAGCAGTTCTTC.

V usage is TRBV12-3 or TRBV12-4 and J usage is TRBJ2-5, with D possibly being TRBD1 (5 bases). CDR3 length: 12 amino acids. V was shortened by 7 bases and J by 5 bases, with 11 bases between the two germline ends. CDR3 amino acids: CASTLGVETQYF. CDR3 DNA: TGTGCCAGCACCCTAGGGGTGGAGACCCAGTACTTC.

This chain's CDR3 is CASRRERNYGYTF. CDR3 coding DNA: TGTGCCAGCAGGAGGGAGCGCAACTATGGCTACACCTTC. V gene TRBV4-2 combines with J gene TRBJ1-2; D gene uncertain. The CDR3 has 13 residues. Trimming removed 6 bases from V and 2 bases from J, with 10 bases in between. The germline gives CDR1 LGHNA, CDR2 YNFKEQ.

The chain joins TRBV18 to TRBJ2-7, with TRBD1 identical over 10 bases. Trimming at V came to 6 bases and at J to 6 bases, leaving 17 bases not matched to a gene. The germline CDR1 and CDR2 sequences are KGHSH and LQKENI. This CDR3 has 17 residues. CDR3 sequence: CASSPGTGDFRAREQYF. CDR3 DNA: TGTGCCAGCTCCCCCGGGACAGGGGACTTTAGGGCGCGCGAGCAGTACTTC.

Here the CDR3 reads CASRPTGGLAPQHF. DNA of the CDR3: TGTGCCAGCAGACCGACAGGGGGCTTGGCGCCCCAGCATTTT. The chain has TRBV6-5 and TRBJ1-5, with TRBD1 identical over 10 bases. Losses at the gene ends were 6 bases for V and 9 bases for J; bases not matched to a gene: 8. Germline loops: CDR1 MNHEY, CDR2 SVGAGI. The length of the CDR3 is 14 residues.

V usage is TRBV28 and J usage is TRBJ2-7, with D maybe TRBD1 (6 bases). Germline V gives CDR1 MDHEN, CDR2 SYDVKM. The germline V and J ends were trimmed by 7 bases and 6 bases, with 10 bases remaining between them. The CDR3 is 11 amino acids. DNA for the CDR3: TGTGCCAGCAAGGGGGTACGCGAGCAGTACTTC. Translation: CASKGVREQYF.